This TCR beta chain was documented in a study of OX40 agonist ivuxolimab in advanced cancers. Study in general: Treatment of patients was with ivuxolimab, an agonistic anti-OX40 (CD134) antibody. Patients receiving dose escalation had hepatocellular carcinoma, melanoma, renal cell or head and neck cancer. Broader study findings: Nonresponders, in some cases, also had low normalized T-cell clonal expansion. Fewer expanded clones were found on average in CD4+ than in CD8+ T cells.

Comments on this clone: The antigen is unknown. Within the sample, other DNA sequences also encode this same CDR3.

Sequenced by immunoSEQ multiplex PCR; TCRdb stores in-frame clones only, minus some. The table has tens of thousands of clones, about 90% seen once. The CDR3 has 14 amino acids. V lost 10 bases, J lost 4 bases, and 13 bases stayed unmatched. CDR1 is MNHEY, CDR2 SMNVEV, per germline (reference sequence). The sample consisted of CD4+ or CD8+ T cells sorted from blood, taken in a trial of the OX40 agonist ivuxolimab. V is TRBV27 and J is TRBJ2-7; 7 bases fit TRBD2. This TCR was sampled from an adult with an advanced solid tumor such as melanoma, head and neck, liver or kidney cancer. As DNA, the CDR3 is TGTGCCACAGGACCGGGACTAACTTCGTACGAGCAGTACTTC. Translating it yields CATGPGLTSYEQYF.